The 28 T cell receptor beta chains listed next were all sequenced from one sample in a study of T cell responses to AZD1222 COVID-19 vaccine. This table comes from immunoSEQ multiplex PCR, and its TCRdb copy is limited to in-frame clones, with some not included. The table lists about 76,000 clones, about 83% of them singletons. The starting material was peripheral blood, obtained 28 days after the second dose of the MenACWY control vaccine. These receptors all stem from an adult who received the MenACWY meningococcal vaccine as a control.

CDR3 protein: CASSITQGVYNEQFF. DNA of the CDR3: TGCGCCAGCAGCATAACACAGGGGGTTTACAATGAGCAGTTCTTC. The chain uses TRBV5-1 and TRBJ2-1, with 8 bases aligning to TRBD1. V was clipped by 4 bases and J by 4 bases; unmatched bases: 7. Germline V gene data show CDR1 as SGHRS and CDR2 as YFSETQ. This CDR3 is built from 15 residues.

The chain combines TRBV5-8 with TRBJ1-5, with D perhaps TRBD1 (5 bases). The CDR3 has 15 amino acids. Trimming removed 4 bases at V and 0 bases at J, with 11 bases between. Germline V CDR1 and CDR2: SGHTS, YDEGEE. CDR3 DNA sequence: TGTGCCAGCAGCGGGGGGAGATATAGCAATCAGCCCCAGCATTTT. Protein product: CASSGGRYSNQPQHF.

This chain uses TRBV3-1 (or the pseudogene TRBV3-2) with TRBJ1-4, with a tentative D call TRBD1 (5 bases). V lost 2 bases and J lost 12, with 13 bases in between. Germline V gene lookup returns CDR1 LGHDT and CDR2 YNNKEL (reference sequence). This CDR3 has 13 amino acids. The CDR3 region is CASSQPQGFELFF. The CDR3 bases are TGTGCCAGCAGCCAACCTCAGGGATTTGAACTGTTTTTT.

The rearrangement joins TRBV2 to TRBJ2-4; D assignment may be TRBD1 or TRBD2 (5 bases each). Germline-derived CDR1 and CDR2 are SNHLY and FYNNEI. The V gene lost 4 bases and the J gene lost 0 bases, with 13 bases spanning the gap. This CDR3 has 16 residues. This CDR3 is CASSAGAGLAKNIQYF. The CDR3 DNA is TGTGCCAGCAGTGCCGGGGCAGGCTTAGCCAAAAACATTCAGTACTTC.

This clone was detected only a few times. The rearrangement joins TRBV5-1 to TRBJ1-4, with D maybe TRBD1 (5 bases). The germline gives CDR1 SGHRS, CDR2 YFSETQ. This CDR3 has 14 amino acids. V lost 2 bases to trimming and J lost 8 bases, with 13 bases between them. CDR3 loop: CASSFSRWGEKLFF. As DNA, the CDR3 is TGCGCCAGCAGCTTTTCTCGATGGGGGGAAAAACTGTTTTTT. The full variable domain, with the rest looked up from reference TRBV5-1 and TRBJ1-4, is KAGVTQTPRYLIKTRGQQVTLSCSPISGHRSVSWYQQTPGQGLQFLFEYFSETQRNKGNFPGRFSGRQFSNSRSEMNVSTLELGDSALYLCASSFSRWGEKLFFGSGTQLSVL.

This chain connects TRBV7-2 to TRBJ1-1; no reliable D call. This CDR3 is built from 13 residues. Germline V gene data show CDR1 as SGHTA and CDR2 as FQGNSA. V lost 0 bases to trimming and J lost 1 base, with 3 bases between them. CDR3 in amino acids: CASSLAANTEAFF. The CDR3 DNA sequence: TGTGCCAGCAGCTTAGCGGCGAACACTGAAGCTTTCTTT.

The CDR3 is CASSLANVLAVNNEQFF. DNA for the CDR3: TGTGCCAGCAGCTTGGCCAACGTCCTAGCGGTTAACAATGAGCAGTTCTTC. The rearrangement links TRBV5-8 to TRBJ2-1; 7 positions match TRBD2. The CDR3 length is 17 residues. Germline assignment: CDR1 SGHTS and CDR2 YDEGEE. With 0 bases clipped from V and 5 bases from J, the junction kept 11 bases outside the gene matches.

The gene calls are TRBV4-2 and TRBJ2-2; D is unresolved. The V gene's germline CDR1 is LGHNA and CDR2 YNFKEQ. The CDR3 loop spans 13 amino acids. The ends were cut back, 0 bases at V and 5 bases at J, with 4 bases in the middle. CDR3 protein: CASSQDRTGELFF. CDR3 coding DNA: TGTGCCAGCAGCCAAGACCGAACCGGGGAGCTGTTTTTT.

This sequence joins TRBV30 and TRBJ2-1; a possible D gene is TRBD2 (7 bases). Per the germline V gene, CDR1 is GTSNPN and CDR2 is SVGIG (reference sequence). V dropped 5 bases and J dropped 6 bases, with 8 bases sitting between them. This CDR3 comprises 11 residues. CDR3 sequence: CAWAGANEQFF. In nucleotides, the CDR3 is TGTGCCTGGGCGGGGGCCAATGAGCAGTTCTTC.

This chain links TRBV5-6 with TRBJ2-7, with 8 bases that match TRBD2. J was trimmed by 4 bases and V by 5 bases; bases with no gene match: 11. The germline V gene has CDR1 SGHDT and CDR2 YYEEEE. The CDR3 runs 15 residues. CDR3 DNA sequence: TGTGCCAGCAGTGTCAGACTAGCGCCGTATTACGAGCAGTACTTC. Translated, it gives CASSVRLAPYYEQYF.

This clone was seen a handful of times. This chain uses TRBV2 with TRBJ1-2; a possible D gene is TRBD1 (6 bases). The germline V gene encodes CDR1 SNHLY and CDR2 FYNNEI. V was clipped by 8 bases and J by 6 bases, with 16 bases between them. The CDR3 totals 13 residues. CDR3 sequence (DNA): TGTGCCAGCCGGGGAGGGGGGCAGAATGGCTACACCTTC. Its translation is CASRGGGQNGYTF.

The rearrangement links TRBV3-1 (or the pseudogene TRBV3-2) to TRBJ2-2; tentatively, D is TRBD2 (5 bases). V lost 1 base, J lost 5 bases, and 14 bases lay in between. This CDR3 spans 16 amino acids. Per germline, CDR1 LGHDT and CDR2 YNNKEL (reference sequence). The CDR3 coding sequence is TGTGCCAGCAGCCAAGGAGGGCCGGGCGGGACCGGGGAGCTGTTTTTT. It specifies CASSQGGPGGTGELFF.

The chain carries TRBV6-2 or TRBV6-3 and TRBJ1-3; D possibly corresponds to TRBD1 (5 bases). V lost 6 bases to trimming and J lost 0 bases, with 15 bases between them. CDR3 length equals 16 residues. Germline loops: CDR1 MNHEY, CDR2 SVGEGT. CDR3 in DNA: TGTGCCAGCAGCTGGGGGACGGAGCTCTCTGGAAACACCATATATTTT. Protein: CASSWGTELSGNTIYF.

This rearrangement joins TRBV11-2 to TRBJ1-2; D gene uncertain. The germline gives CDR1 SGHAT, CDR2 FQNNGV. Trimming stripped 5 bases from V and 0 bases from J, with 10 bases between. This CDR3 spans 14 amino acids. Here the CDR3 DNA reads TGTGCCAGCAGCCGTATAGGGACTAACTATGGCTACACCTTC. Protein sequence: CASSRIGTNYGYTF.

The V gene is TRBV18, the J gene TRBJ2-7, with 7 bases that match TRBD1. Trimming took 5 bases from V and 0 from J; bases not matched to a gene: 4. This CDR3 is built from 14 residues. CDR1 is KGHSH, CDR2 LQKENI, per germline. This CDR3 reads CASSIRDSSYEQYF. CDR3 bases: TGTGCCAGCTCAATAAGGGACAGCTCCTACGAGCAGTACTTC. The full variable domain, completed using reference TRBV18 and TRBJ2-7, is NAGVMQNPRHLVRRRGQEARLRCSPMKGHSHVYWYRQLPEEGLKFMVYLQKENIIDESGMPKERFSAEFPKEGPSILRIQQVVRGDSAAYFCASSIRDSSYEQYFGPGTRLTVT.

The V and J genes are TRBV2 and TRBJ1-5; D may be TRBD1 (6 bases). Looked up from germline, CDR1 is SNHLY and CDR2 is FYNNEI. This CDR3 is 14 amino acids long. The V end lost 7 bases, the J end lost 5 bases, and 15 bases lay between the germline ends. CDR3 protein: CASTERGADQPQHF. The CDR3 DNA reads TGTGCCAGCACCGAGCGGGGGGCGGATCAGCCCCAGCATTTT. The complete variable domain, with remaining parts taken from reference TRBV2 and TRBJ1-5, reads EPEVTQTPSHQVTQMGQEVILRCVPISNHLYFYWYRQILGQKVEFLVSFYNNEISEKSEIFDDQFSVERPDGSNFTLKIRSTKLEDSAMYFCASTERGADQPQHFGDGTRLSIL.

The chain employs TRBV5-1 and TRBJ2-3, with TRBD1 as a possible D gene (6 bases). The CDR3 covers 15 residues. V was pared by 0 bases and J by 1 base, with 9 bases between. Germline CDR1 reads SGHRS; CDR2 reads YFSETQ. CDR3 in DNA: TGCGCCAGCAGCTTGGCCGGGACACGCACAGATACGCAGTATTTT. It yields the protein CASSLAGTRTDTQYF.

This sequence joins TRBV19 and TRBJ1-2; the match to TRBD1 covers 8 bases. Trimming at V came to 8 bases and at J to 8 bases, leaving 13 bases not matched to a gene. The CDR3 consists of 14 residues. In germline, CDR1 is LNHDA, CDR2 SQIVND (reference sequence). CDR3 bases: TGTGCCAGTTTGGGACAGGATATAGCCATCGGCTACACCTTC. It specifies CASLGQDIAIGYTF.

This chain uses TRBV19 with TRBJ1-1, with D hard to call. Looked up from germline, CDR1 is LNHDA and CDR2 is SQIVND (reference sequence). The V and J ends lost 4 bases and 1 base respectively, with 10 bases between them. CDR3 length: 14 residues. The CDR3 here is CASSRGDKNTEAFF. In nucleotides, the CDR3 is TGTGCCAGTAGTAGAGGAGACAAGAACACTGAAGCTTTCTTT.

The chain uses TRBV24-1 and TRBJ1-5; 8 positions agree with TRBD1. The CDR3 is made up of 15 amino acids. Unmatched junction bases numbered 3, after V lost 3 bases and J lost 3 bases. Looked up from germline, CDR1 is KGHDR and CDR2 is SFDVKD. The CDR3 nucleotides are TGTGCCACCAGTGATGCAGGGGGCCCCAATCAGCCCCAGCATTTT. It yields the protein CATSDAGGPNQPQHF.

The chain carries TRBV5-6 and TRBJ2-2; D unresolved. The CDR3 consists of 16 residues. The germline V and J ends were trimmed by 2 bases and 2 bases, with 13 bases remaining between them. Germline V gives CDR1 SGHDT, CDR2 YYEEEE. CDR3 bases: TGTGCCAGCAGCTTCGGGTCCCGTGGTAACACCGGGGAGCTGTTTTTT. It yields the protein CASSFGSRGNTGELFF.

This chain links TRBV5-6 with TRBJ1-3; tentatively, D is TRBD1 (6 bases). The CDR3 extends over 14 amino acids. Germline CDR1 and CDR2: SGHDT and YYEEEE. Trimming pared 4 bases from V and 6 bases from J, leaving 14 bases between. The CDR3 is CASSTSGGANTIYF. The CDR3 bases are TGTGCCAGCAGCACCAGCGGGGGCGCAAACACCATATATTTT.

V gene TRBV11-2 combines with J gene TRBJ1-1, with D tentatively TRBD1 (5 bases). Germline V gene sequence: CDR1 SGHAT, CDR2 FQNNGV. Trimming stripped 4 bases from V and 5 bases from J, with 14 bases between. This CDR3 contains 14 residues. Here the CDR3 reads CASSSGQAQTEAFF. The DNA for the CDR3 is TGTGCCAGCAGCTCTGGACAAGCCCAAACTGAAGCTTTCTTT.

This clone was seen a handful of times. This sequence joins TRBV9 and TRBJ1-2; D is possibly TRBD1 (5 bases). Germline CDR1 SGDLS, CDR2 YYNGEE. V lost 4 bases, J lost 2 bases, and 21 bases lay in between. The CDR3 runs 17 residues. In DNA, the CDR3 is TGTGCCAGCAGCCCACGTCCCGGGACGGAGGCCAACTATGGCTACACCTTC. Translated: CASSPRPGTEANYGYTF.

The V call is TRBV7-9, the J call TRBJ1-2; D unclear. This CDR3 region has 15 residues. Germline values: CDR1 SEHNR, CDR2 FQNEAQ (reference sequence). V lost 1 base and J 8 bases, leaving 17 bases between the germline ends. CDR3 residues: CASSLDDGAPGGYTF. CDR3 DNA: TGTGCCAGCAGCTTAGATGATGGAGCCCCGGGGGGCTACACCTTC.

The chain joins TRBV11-3 to TRBJ1-2; D unclear. The V end lost 5 bases, the J end lost 4 bases, and 17 bases lay between the germline ends. Germline CDR1 and CDR2: SGHNT and YENEEA. This CDR3 contains 15 residues. The CDR3 protein is CASSPPGGDGYGYTF. As DNA, the CDR3 is TGTGCCAGCAGCCCCCCGGGCGGAGACGGCTATGGCTACACCTTC. The variable domain in full, completed from reference TRBV11-3 and TRBJ1-2, reads EAGVVQSPRYKIIEKKQPVAFWCNPISGHNTLYWYLQNLGQGPELLIRYENEEAVDDSQLPKDRFSAERLKGVDSTLKIQPAELGDSAVYLCASSPPGGDGYGYTFGSGTRLTVV.

This clone appeared a single time. This sequence joins TRBV2 and TRBJ1-1; 8 nucleotides align to TRBD1. Per the germline V gene, CDR1 is SNHLY and CDR2 is FYNNEI. J was trimmed by 3 bases and V by 8 bases; bases with no gene match: 8. This CDR3 contains 14 residues. The CDR3 nucleotides read TGTGCCAGCGGGCAGGGGGCGCTTGACACTGAAGCTTTCTTT. It encodes CASGQGALDTEAFF. The whole variable domain, filled in from reference TRBV2 and TRBJ1-1, reads EPEVTQTPSHQVTQMGQEVILRCVPISNHLYFYWYRQILGQKVEFLVSFYNNEISEKSEIFDDQFSVERPDGSNFTLKIRSTKLEDSAMYFCASGQGALDTEAFFGQGTRLTVV.

This chain uses TRBV19 with TRBJ1-1; TRBD1 agrees at 7 bases. V shed 8 bases and J 0 bases; nucleotides not matched to a gene: 6. The germline CDR1 and CDR2 sequences are LNHDA and SQIVND (reference sequence). The CDR3 sequence is 14 residues long. The chain's CDR3 is CASGHRGLNTEAFF. The CDR3 DNA reads as TGTGCCAGTGGCCACAGGGGCTTGAACACTGAAGCTTTCTTT.